This T cell receptor beta chain was obtained from a study of cytomegalovirus exposure and HLA in healthy donors. The PCR employed 60 Vbeta primers together with 13 Jbeta primers. Profiling relied on immunoSEQ multiplex PCR, and the TCRdb table lists in-frame clones only, not all of them. The profile shows around 110,000 clones, over 65% of them singletons. CDR3 length: 15 amino acids. Per the germline V gene, CDR1 is LNHDA and CDR2 is SQIVND (reference sequence). The ends lost 9 bases at V and 5 bases at J; junction bases unmatched: 7. Sequencing was performed on PBMCs. The sequence was obtained from a middle-aged woman in good health and CMV-seropositive. The chain couples TRBV19 to TRBJ1-6; the match to TRBD1 covers 10 bases. CDR3 nucleotides: TGTGCCAGCAGACAGGGGGCGTTCGATAATTCACCCCTCCACTTT. Translated: CASRQGAFDNSPLHF.